This TCR beta chain was identified during a study of OX40 agonist ivuxolimab in advanced cancers. Describing the broader study: Ivuxolimab was a fully human IgG2 agonistic monoclonal antibody targeting the costimulatory receptor OX40 (CD134). Three dose-escalation patients achieved partial responses, one with hepatocellular carcinoma and two with cutaneous melanoma. The paper reports the monotherapy dose-escalation portion (N = 52 patients) of the phase I ivuxolimab trial. Intravenous ivuxolimab was administered to patients every 2 weeks at six dose levels: 0.01, 0.1, 0.3, 1.5, 3 and 10 mg/kg. Of the roughly 50 dose-escalation patients, hepatocellular carcinoma was present in roughly 19, melanoma in some 15, renal cell carcinoma in 9 and head and neck cancer in 9. The point of sequencing TCRbeta in the periphery was to test whether ivuxolimab changed TCR sequence diversity and drove clonal T-cell expansion. In the dose-escalation cohort, approximately 82% of patients were male, and the mean age was 60 years with a range of roughly 20 to 79. Patients were allowed to have had prior anti-PD-1, anti-PD-L1 or anti-CTLA-4 therapy, and around 37% of the dose-escalation patients had previously received checkpoint inhibitors.

The trial excluded patients who had a history of autoimmune disease or were on systemic immunosuppression. In every dose cohort, peripheral blood was drawn for TCR sequencing at baseline, cycle 4 day 1, and cycle 7 day 1. Samples came from an open-label, multicenter, first-in-human phase I dose-escalation trial of ivuxolimab. The trial enrolled adults with locally advanced or metastatic head and neck squamous cell, hepatocellular, melanoma or renal cell carcinoma. Before TCR sequencing, CD4+ and CD8+ T cells were separately sorted from peripheral blood. Findings and caveats that apply to the study as a whole: In the 0.1-3.0 mg/kg groups, partial responders were among the patients with the lowest normalized peripheral clonal expansion, particularly in CD8+ T cells. After ivuxolimab, CD8+ T cells had more expanded clones than CD4+ T cells on average. The antigen specificity of the clonally expanded peripheral T cells was not determined. At doses of 0.1 to 3.0 mg/kg, clonal expansion of both CD4+ and CD8+ T cells in blood was seen between baseline and week 6. Low levels of normalized T-cell clonal expansion were also seen in some patients who did not respond.

For CDR1 and CDR2, the germline V gene (reference sequence) lists SEHNR and FQNEAQ. The germline ends are 7 bases apart after V is trimmed by 4 bases and J by 9 bases. The CDR3 has 12 amino acids, counting the end cysteine and phenylalanine. The sequence is cut down to CDR3 DNA, 36 bases in frame from base 1. To sequence the TCRbeta CDR3 region, genomic DNA was isolated from the sorted cells. TCRbeta CDR3 regions were sequenced using the immunoSEQ Assay. TCRdb stores this immuneACCESS table with in-frame sequences only. Part of the clones is absent; in the studies checked, under half of the shortfall reflects unresolved V genes, and no reason is known for the rest. The sample has 58,000 or so clones on record, roughly 83% of them singletons. The biggest ten clones account for 3% to 4% of the sample. The table lists this clone with a few counts. No cognate antigen has been identified for it. Base qualities are not recorded, but no much larger clone differs from it by a single base.

This sequence was found in an adult with an advanced solid tumor such as melanoma, head and neck, liver or kidney cancer. In this chain, TRBV7-9 is recombined with TRBJ1-6, with no confidently assigned D gene. The specimen comprised CD4+ or CD8+ T cells sorted from blood, sampled in a trial of the OX40 agonist ivuxolimab. The CDR3 has the sequence CASSSSGSPLHF. Here is the DNA: TGTGCCAGCAGCTCATCCGGTTCACCCCTCCACTTT.